Each of the 21 T cell receptor beta chains below was sequenced from the same sample in a study of OX40 agonist ivuxolimab in advanced cancers. The library relied on the immunoSEQ multiplex PCR assay. TCRdb provides this immuneACCESS table in a form limited to in-frame rearrangements. Some clones are lacking; in checked studies, under half of them reflect an unresolved V gene, and why the rest are absent is not known. Across this sample there are about 36,000 clones, with about 77% seen only once. 21% of the sample lies in the top ten. The material sequenced was CD4+ or CD8+ T cells sorted from blood, taken in a trial of the OX40 agonist ivuxolimab. These receptors were taken from an adult with an advanced solid tumor such as melanoma, head and neck, liver or kidney cancer.

This sequence joins TRBV9 and TRBJ2-7; 9 nucleotides line up with TRBD2. The V gene end was trimmed by 0 bases and the J gene end by 3 bases; junction bases not matched to a gene: 7. Looked up from germline, CDR1 is SGDLS and CDR2 is YYNGEE. The CDR3 loop spans 16 amino acids. CDR3 residues: CASSVGALAGNYEQYF. CDR3 bases: TGTGCCAGCAGCGTAGGTGCTCTAGCGGGGAACTACGAGCAGTACTTC.

This clone was counted once. The J gene is TRBJ2-2, the V gene TRBV6-1; D unresolved. Germline CDR1 MNHNS, CDR2 SASEGT. Trimming took 6 bases from V and 7 from J, leaving 12 bases between them. The CDR3 has 13 residues. CDR3 nucleotide sequence: TGTGCCAGCAGCCCTCTAGTGGGCGGGGAGCTGTTTTTT. This sequence encodes CASSPLVGGELFF.

The chain couples TRBV30 to TRBJ2-1, with 10 bases that match TRBD2. The CDR3 contains 15 residues. The V and J ends lost 4 bases and 8 bases, in that order; junction bases with no gene match: 11. Germline V lookup: CDR1 GTSNPN, CDR2 SVGIG (reference sequence). The CDR3 here is CAWIWASGSLDEQFF. In nucleotides, the CDR3 is TGTGCCTGGATTTGGGCTAGCGGGAGTCTGGATGAGCAGTTCTTC.

This clone was picked up one time. V usage is TRBV4-3 and J usage is TRBJ2-3, with 12 bases aligning to TRBD2. Unmatched junction bases numbered 6, after V lost 4 bases and J lost 4 bases. The CDR3 totals 16 residues. Germline assignment: CDR1 LGHNA and CDR2 YSLEER. CDR3 loop: CASSPLPSGGADTQYF. CDR3 bases: TGCGCCAGCAGCCCCCTACCTAGCGGGGGGGCAGATACGCAGTATTTT.

The rearrangement uses TRBV6-5 and TRBJ1-2; TRBD1 matches 11 bases. Germline CDR1 and CDR2: MNHEY and SVGAGI. With 2 bases clipped from V and 5 bases from J, the junction kept 1 base outside the gene matches. The CDR3 runs 14 residues. DNA of the CDR3: TGTGCCAGCAGTTACGGGACAGGGGGATATGGCTACACCTTC. This codes for CASSYGTGGYGYTF.

V usage is TRBV27 and J usage is TRBJ2-1; tentatively, D is TRBD2 (6 bases). Germline V gene data show CDR1 as MNHEY and CDR2 as SMNVEV (reference sequence). CDR3 size: 14 residues. The V end was cut by 3 bases, the J end by 2 bases, with 8 bases between. DNA for the CDR3: TGTGCCAGCAGTTTCCGCGGGACCTACAATGAGCAGTTCTTC. Translated: CASSFRGTYNEQFF.

V is TRBV5-6 and J is TRBJ2-1, with a weak D call TRBD2 (6 bases). The CDR3 is 16 residues long. The germline CDR1 and CDR2 sequences are SGHDT and YYEEEE. V was pared by 2 bases and J by 9 bases, with 21 bases between. Written as DNA, the CDR3 is TGTGCCAGCAGCTTTGTTGGGGCTGGGGGGTATGCTGAGCAGTTCTTC. As protein: CASSFVGAGGYAEQFF.

This clone appeared a few times. The V gene is TRBV28, the J gene TRBJ1-3, with D possibly being TRBD1 (6 bases). This CDR3 spans 16 amino acids. V lost 4 bases, J lost 2 bases, and 15 bases lay in between. Germline CDR1 reads MDHEN; CDR2 reads SYDVKM. CDR3 sequence reads: CASSSVFEGAGNTIYF. The CDR3, as DNA: TGTGCCAGCAGTTCAGTTTTCGAGGGGGCTGGAAACACCATATATTTT.

The rearrangement links TRBV7-9 to TRBJ2-5; TRBD1 matches 9 bases. This CDR3 comprises 14 residues. Per the germline V gene, CDR1 is SEHNR and CDR2 is FQNEAQ (reference sequence). Trimming at V came to 5 bases and at J to 2 bases, leaving 3 bases not matched to a gene. CDR3 bases: TGTGCCAGCAGCCCCGGGACAGGGCAAGAGACCCAGTACTTC. Translated, it gives CASSPGTGQETQYF.

V and J are TRBV7-9 and TRBJ2-7, with D perhaps matching TRBD1 (5 bases). The V gene lost 1 base and the J gene lost 0 bases, with 10 bases spanning the gap. Germline CDR1 SEHNR, CDR2 FQNEAQ (reference sequence). CDR3 length equals 15 residues. The CDR3 DNA reads TGTGCCAGCAGCTTAGGGGGCAGTAGCTCCTACGAGCAGTACTTC. This gives the protein CASSLGGSSSYEQYF.

The V gene is TRBV11-2, the J gene TRBJ2-1; 12 bases line up with TRBD2. The ends lost 6 bases at V and 8 bases at J; junction bases unmatched: 11. Germline V CDR1 and CDR2: SGHAT, FQNNGV. CDR3 length: 16 amino acids. The CDR3 DNA is TGTGCCAGCAGGAGATCCGGGACTAGCGGGTGGGATGAGCAGTTCTTC. Protein: CASRRSGTSGWDEQFF.

V usage is TRBV28 and J usage is TRBJ2-3; TRBD2 matches 13 bases. Germline V gene lookup returns CDR1 MDHEN and CDR2 SYDVKM. V shed 2 bases and J 5 bases; nucleotides not matched to a gene: 13. The CDR3 loop spans 19 amino acids. The CDR3 DNA sequence: TGTGCCAGCAGTTTAGTTTGGGGGGGGACTAGCGGGATGGTAGATACGCAGTATTTT. Encoded protein: CASSLVWGGTSGMVDTQYF. Full variable domain (remainder filled in from reference TRBV28 and TRBJ2-3): DVKVTQSSRYLVKRTGEKVFLECVQDMDHENMFWYRQDPGLGLRLIYFSYDVKMKEKGDIPEGYSVSREKKERFSLILESASTNQTSMYLCASSLVWGGTSGMVDTQYFGPGTRLTVL.

This clone has more than one count but fewer than ten. The chain carries TRBV28 and TRBJ2-7; D may be TRBD1 (6 bases). V lost 2 bases and J lost 3, with 11 bases in between. The CDR3 runs 14 residues. Germline CDR1 MDHEN, CDR2 SYDVKM. The CDR3 nucleotides read TGTGCCAGCAGTTTAAGGGGGATAAGCTACGAGCAGTACTTC. This gives the protein CASSLRGISYEQYF.

The chain joins TRBV18 to TRBJ2-5; 8 nucleotides line up with TRBD1. Germline values: CDR1 KGHSH, CDR2 LQKENI. V was pared by 3 bases and J by 5 bases, with 11 bases of the junction left unmatched. The CDR3 spans 16 residues. Here the CDR3 DNA reads TGTGCCAGCTCACCGACCGGGGCAGGGGGCTTTGAGACCCAGTACTTC. Its translation: CASSPTGAGGFETQYF.

The rearrangement uses TRBV5-6 and TRBJ2-7; 10 bases align to TRBD2. The CDR3 runs 14 residues. CDR1 is SGHDT, CDR2 YYEEEE, per germline. V trimming: 3 bases; J trimming: 2 bases; junction bases outside the gene matches: 2. This CDR3 is CASSSGTSAYEQYF. CDR3 nucleotides: TGTGCCAGCAGCTCCGGGACTAGCGCCTACGAGCAGTACTTC.

The chain joins TRBV6-5 to TRBJ2-7; possible D gene TRBD2, 5 bases. The CDR3 has 14 residues. The germline V and J ends were trimmed by 7 bases and 0 bases, with 13 bases remaining between them. Germline lookup yields CDR1 MNHEY and CDR2 SVGAGI. As DNA, the CDR3 is TGTGCCAGCAACGGCGAGGGCAGCTCCTACGAGCAGTACTTC. Residues: CASNGEGSSYEQYF.

On this clone: One junction end disagrees with the germline gene, perhaps due to a read error. This chain links TRBV6-1 with TRBJ2-7; 10 nucleotides agree with TRBD2. The CDR3 consists of 16 residues. The germline CDR1 and CDR2 sequences are MNHNS and SASEGT. The CDR3 is CASSEGLADNNYEQYF. The CDR3 nucleotides are TGTGCCAGCAGCGAAGGACTAGCGGATAATAACTACGAGCAGTACTTC.

The chain combines TRBV29-1 with TRBJ1-1; D is undetermined. V was pared by 6 bases and J by 1 base, with 12 bases between. Germline CDR1 and CDR2: SQVTM and ANQGSEA. The CDR3 spans 13 residues. The CDR3: CSVIDQRNTEAFF. The CDR3 nucleotides are TGCAGCGTGATCGATCAGAGGAACACTGAAGCTTTCTTT.

The J gene is TRBJ2-7, the V gene TRBV2, with D unresolved. CDR1 is SNHLY and CDR2 is FYNNEI in the germline V gene. Trimming took off 11 bases at V and 0 bases at J, with 17 bases between the two ends. The CDR3 covers 14 residues. In DNA, the CDR3 is TGTGCCTCAAAGGAAGGGTTGAGCTCCTACGAGCAGTACTTC. Translating gives CASKEGLSSYEQYF.

Worth noting for this clone: Sequence at one end of the junction differs from germline and may be a read error. This sequence joins TRBV27 and TRBJ1-1; D is possibly TRBD1 (5 bases). This CDR3 spans 14 amino acids. CDR1 and CDR2 (germline): MNHEY, SMNVEV (reference sequence). In DNA, the CDR3 is TGTGCCAGCAGTTTAGTTTCAGGGAACCCTGAAGCTTTCTTT. As protein: CASSLVSGNPEAFF.

The rearrangement links TRBV27 to TRBJ2-7, with D unclear. V was pared by 5 bases and J by 2 bases, with 16 bases between. This CDR3 has 15 residues. Germline CDR1 is MNHEY and CDR2 is SMNVEV (reference sequence). The CDR3 DNA is TGTGCCAGCAGTCCGTCTGCCGAATTACCCTACGAGCAGTACTTC. Its protein product is CASSPSAELPYEQYF.